This T cell receptor (beta chain) was found in a study of blood T cell repertoires in COVID-19. Germline CDR1 MNHEY, CDR2 SVGAGI. The CDR3 sequence is 15 residues long. Trimming stripped 0 bases from V and 0 bases from J, with 8 bases between. In the authors' workflow: Cell counts per sample came from amplifying reference gene primers. Some clones are missing from TCRdb's copy, which holds only in-frame ones; the method was immunoSEQ multiplex PCR. V, J and clone size are taken as reported in that table, and D and trimming were inferred from the DNA itself. The sample has approximately 230,000 clones, roughly 80% seen once.

The sample consisted of peripheral blood. The sequence came from a woman aged 35 to 49 with active or convalescent COVID-19. The J gene is TRBJ1-1, the V gene TRBV6-5; D remains ambiguous. The CDR3 nucleotides are TGTGCCAGCAGTTACTCGGGCAGCCTGAACACTGAAGCTTTCTTT. Translated, it gives CASSYSGSLNTEAFF.